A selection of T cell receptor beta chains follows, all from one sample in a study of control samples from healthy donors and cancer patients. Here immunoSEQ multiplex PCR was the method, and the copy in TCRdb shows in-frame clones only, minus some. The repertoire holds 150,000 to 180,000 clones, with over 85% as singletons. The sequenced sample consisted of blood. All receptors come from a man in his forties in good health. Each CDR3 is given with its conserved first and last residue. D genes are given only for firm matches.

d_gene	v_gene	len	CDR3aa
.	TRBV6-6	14	CASSYSLGNSPLHF
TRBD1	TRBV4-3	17	CASSTHRGTDSNYGYTF
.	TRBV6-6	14	CASSSPRVNTEAFF
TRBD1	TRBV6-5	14	CASSRGQVPYEQYF
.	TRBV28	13	CASSLGGGAGYTF
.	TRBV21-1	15	CASVRGYYMNTEAFF
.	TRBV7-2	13	CASSLGVGDTQYF
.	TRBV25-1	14	CASSEYGGRLEAFF
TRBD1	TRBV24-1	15	CATAPGQGLYNEQFF
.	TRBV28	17	CASTAWALQSGANVLTF
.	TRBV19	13	CASSISPTPVYTF
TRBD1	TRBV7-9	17	CASSSGLQGAGVYGYTF
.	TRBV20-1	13	CSASAGSHYEQYF
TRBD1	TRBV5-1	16	CASSRDRGQNTGELFF
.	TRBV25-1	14	CASSTGRTNYGYTF
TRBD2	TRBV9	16	CASSVGSSGKGDTQYF
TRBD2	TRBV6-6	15	CASSYKRGNQETQYF
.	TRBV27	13	CASSLSTGQPQHF
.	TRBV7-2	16	CASSTQGGLSTDTQYF
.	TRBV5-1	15	CASSLQGTTYNEQFF
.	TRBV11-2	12	CASSGREVAVHF
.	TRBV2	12	CASPTGWDGYTF
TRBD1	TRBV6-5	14	CASSRTGAHTEAFF
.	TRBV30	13	CAWNPDSNTEAFF
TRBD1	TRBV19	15	CASSMGTGGWYEQYF
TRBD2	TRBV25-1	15	CASSDAGGAGNEQFF
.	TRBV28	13	CASSAGPKNIQYF
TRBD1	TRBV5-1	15	CASSLGDREFYEQYF
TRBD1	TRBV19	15	CASSIPGQGVRGYTF
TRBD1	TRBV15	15	CATSRGVAGGDEQYF
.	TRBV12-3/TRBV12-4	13	CASSSGKGQPQHF
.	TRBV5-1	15	CASSLDGSTLREQYF
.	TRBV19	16	CASSRITGPVSQPQHF
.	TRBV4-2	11	CASSQDFEQYF
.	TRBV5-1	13	CASGAVLNTEAFF
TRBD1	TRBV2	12	CASAQDRAEQYF
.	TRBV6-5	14	CASSYRAGLSGYTF
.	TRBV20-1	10	CSAKGNRAFF
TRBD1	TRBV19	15	CASRPTGTGPYEQYF
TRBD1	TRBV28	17	CASSLGFPRQGGTEAFF
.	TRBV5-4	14	CASSETGLNTEAFF
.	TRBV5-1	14	CASSPGQGGTRELF
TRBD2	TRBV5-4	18	CASRTWTSGGARYNEQFF
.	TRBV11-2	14	CASSQGRVNEKLFF
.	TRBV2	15	CASSGGTTTYYGYTF
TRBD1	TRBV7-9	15	CASSFAGGERSPLHF
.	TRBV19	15	CASTYGQNSNQPQHF
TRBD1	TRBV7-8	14	CASSLDRGPRVYFF
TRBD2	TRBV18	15	CASSPGTSGPWEQFF
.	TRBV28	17	CASTLSGAHQNNQPQHF
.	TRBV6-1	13	CASSEDGSSSQHF
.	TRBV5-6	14	CASSRTEDYQPQHF
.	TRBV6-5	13	CASSRVSGNTIYF
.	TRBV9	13	CASSPPDSYEQYF